Listed here is a single T cell receptor beta chain. Its antigen is unknown. The sample comes from a study of T cell repertoires in cytomegalovirus infection. Study summary: CMV epitopes that were recently identified and HLA-C-restricted were used alongside well-studied HLA-B-restricted ones. CMV infection and matching HLA type were both indicated by public TCR beta signatures. The study's findings and limits: The ex vivo response showed dominance by HLA-C-restricted CMV-specific TCR beta clonotypes. Cumulative public TCR beta family frequency identified CMV carriers with the relevant HLA.

TCRdb used MiXCR to reprocess the reads, holding one entry per CDR3 protein. The repertoire holds around 81,000 distinct CDR3 sequences, 35% to 50% seen once, with 85% to 95% in the top ten. Trimming took 3 bases from V and 6 from J; bases not matched to a gene: 12. Germline values: CDR1 SGHTA, CDR2 FQGNSA. The CDR3 consists of 17 residues. The receptor was isolated from a human donor in good health (CMV status not recorded). Some clones in this sample may be carry-over from other donors' samples. This rearrangement joins TRBV7-2 to TRBJ2-3; 10 bases align to TRBD1. Sequencing was performed on CD8+ T cells from cultured PBMCs, taken from culture after CMV antigen stimulation. In nucleotides, the CDR3 is TGTGCCAGCAGCTTCTCCGGACAGGGGGAAAATCGGGATACGCAGTATTTT. It encodes CASSFSGQGENRDTQYF. The entire variable domain, with the rest obtained from reference TRBV7-2 and TRBJ2-3, is as follows: GAGVSQSPSNKVTEKGKDVELRCDPISGHTALYWYRQSLGQGLEFLIYFQGNSAPDKSGLPSDRFSAERTGGSVSTLTIQRTQQEDSAVYLCASSFSGQGENRDTQYFGPGTRLTVL.